The sequence of this T cell receptor (beta chain) was determined in a study of PD-1 blockade in classical Hodgkin lymphoma. Time point noted: cycle 4 day 1 (C4D1), after more than five weeks of nivolumab. Every patient had relapsed following autologous stem cell transplantation, and cohorts differed in brentuximab vedotin exposure. Concerning this clone: Antigen unknown.

The CDR3 runs to 18 residues. The germline CDR1 and CDR2 sequences are SGHVS and FQNEAQ. The V segment lost 1 base and the J segment 5 bases; nucleotides outside the gene matches: 12. Findings and limits, study-wide: It was among complete responders that baseline diversity resembled that of newly diagnosed patients.

This table comes from immunoSEQ multiplex PCR, and its TCRdb copy is limited to in-frame clones, with some not included. Among around 100,000 clones listed, around nine tenths were seen once. The source was peripheral blood mononuclear cells (PBMCs), collected before the fourth cycle of nivolumab. The source of this sequence is a human donor with classical Hodgkin lymphoma. The rearrangement uses TRBV7-8 and TRBJ2-7; 12 bases match TRBD1. The CDR3: CASSLVGTGGFLADEQYF. The CDR3 DNA follows: TGTGCCAGCAGCTTAGTGGGGACAGGGGGCTTTTTGGCAGACGAGCAGTACTTC.